The T cell receptor (beta chain) under discussion was sequenced for a study of cytomegalovirus exposure and HLA in healthy donors. Study at large: In an early release, HLA-typed donors contributed 90 million or so unique TCR sequences. Study-wide results and caveats: Apparent HLA restriction characterized most CMV-associated TCR beta chains in a later analysis. In vitro assays verified that a few CMV-associated chains recognized CMV antigens specifically. Information on immune exposure was restricted to one variable (CMV serostatus).

The primer mix had 60 Vbeta and 13 Jbeta primers. Profiled with immunoSEQ multiplex PCR; TCRdb holds only in-frame clones, not every one. The sample lists 100,000 to 150,000 clones, 70% to 90% seen once, with 1.5% to 2% in the top ten. V lost 3 bases, J lost 7 bases, and 9 bases stayed unmatched. In germline, CDR1 is SGHTA, CDR2 FQGNSA. This CDR3 has 15 residues. To note about this clone: Antigen specificity is unknown.

This rearrangement joins TRBV7-2 to TRBJ2-7, with 10 bases identical to TRBD2. The sequenced material came from PBMCs. The clonotype comes from a man between 35 and 55 years old in good health and CMV-seronegative. CDR3 coding DNA: TGTGCCAGCAGCTTGCTCCAGCGGGGGGGAGGTGAGCAGTACTTC. It is translated as CASSLLQRGGGEQYF.